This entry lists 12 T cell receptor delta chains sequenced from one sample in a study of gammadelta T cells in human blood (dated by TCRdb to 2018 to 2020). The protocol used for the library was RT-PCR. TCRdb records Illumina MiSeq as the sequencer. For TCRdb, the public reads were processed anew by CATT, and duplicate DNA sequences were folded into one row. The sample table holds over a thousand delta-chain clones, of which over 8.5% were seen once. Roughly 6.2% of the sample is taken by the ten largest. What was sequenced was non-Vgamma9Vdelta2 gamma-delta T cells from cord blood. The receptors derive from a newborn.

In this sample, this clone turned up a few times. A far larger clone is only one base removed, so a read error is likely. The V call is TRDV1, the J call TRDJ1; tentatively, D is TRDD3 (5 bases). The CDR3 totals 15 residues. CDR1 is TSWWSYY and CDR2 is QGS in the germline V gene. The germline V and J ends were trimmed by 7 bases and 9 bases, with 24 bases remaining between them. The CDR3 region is CALALGAKRGSQLIF. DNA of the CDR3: TGTGCTCTTGCGCTTGGGGCCAAAAGGGGCTCCCAACTCATCTTT.

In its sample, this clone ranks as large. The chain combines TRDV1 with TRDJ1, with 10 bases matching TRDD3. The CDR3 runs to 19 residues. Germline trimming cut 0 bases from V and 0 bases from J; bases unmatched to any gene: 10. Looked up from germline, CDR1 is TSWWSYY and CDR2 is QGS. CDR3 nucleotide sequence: TGTGCTCTTGGGGAACTCTCCTATGGGGGATACTTGTACACCGATAAACTCATCTTT. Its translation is CALGELSYGGYLYTDKLIF.

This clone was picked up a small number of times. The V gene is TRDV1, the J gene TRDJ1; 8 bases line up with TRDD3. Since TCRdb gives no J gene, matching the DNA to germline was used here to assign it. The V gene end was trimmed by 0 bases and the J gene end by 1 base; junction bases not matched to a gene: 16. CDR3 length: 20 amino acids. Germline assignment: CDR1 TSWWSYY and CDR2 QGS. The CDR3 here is CALGELPGVLGAPCTDKLIF. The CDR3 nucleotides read TGTGCTCTTGGGGAACTACCTGGAGTACTGGGGGCCCCTTGCACCGATAAACTCATCTTT.

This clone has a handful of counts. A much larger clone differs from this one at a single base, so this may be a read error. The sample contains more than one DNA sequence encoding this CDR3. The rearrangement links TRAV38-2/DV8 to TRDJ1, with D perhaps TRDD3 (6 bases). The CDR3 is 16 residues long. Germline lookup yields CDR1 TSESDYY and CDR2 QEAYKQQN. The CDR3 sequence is CAYRNHMAGDTDKLIF. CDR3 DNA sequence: TGTGCTTATAGGAATCACATGGCTGGGGACACTGATAAACTCATCTTT.

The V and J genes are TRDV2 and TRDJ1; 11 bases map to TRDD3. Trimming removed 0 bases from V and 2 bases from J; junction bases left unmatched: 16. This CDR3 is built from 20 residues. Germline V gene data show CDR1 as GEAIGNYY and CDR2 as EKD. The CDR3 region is CACDTRAYFWGILGTDKLIF. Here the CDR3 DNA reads TGTGCCTGTGACACCCGCGCCTACTTCTGGGGGATACTCGGGACCGATAAACTCATCTTT.

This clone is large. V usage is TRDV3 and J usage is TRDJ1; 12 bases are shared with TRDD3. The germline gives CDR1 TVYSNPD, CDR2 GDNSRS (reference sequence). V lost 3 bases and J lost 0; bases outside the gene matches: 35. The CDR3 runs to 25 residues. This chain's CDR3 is CAFNLPTAAGGYAGPYYWYTDKLIF. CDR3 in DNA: TGTGCCTTCAACCTTCCTACGGCGGCTGGGGGATACGCGGGCCCCTATTACTGGTACACCGATAAACTCATCTTT.

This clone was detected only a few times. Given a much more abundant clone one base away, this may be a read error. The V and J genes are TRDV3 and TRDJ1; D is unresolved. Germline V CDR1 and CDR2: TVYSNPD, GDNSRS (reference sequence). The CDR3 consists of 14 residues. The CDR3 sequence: CAFTRTYRSDILIF. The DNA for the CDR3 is TGTGCCTTTACAAGAACATACCGCTCCGATATACTCATCTTT.

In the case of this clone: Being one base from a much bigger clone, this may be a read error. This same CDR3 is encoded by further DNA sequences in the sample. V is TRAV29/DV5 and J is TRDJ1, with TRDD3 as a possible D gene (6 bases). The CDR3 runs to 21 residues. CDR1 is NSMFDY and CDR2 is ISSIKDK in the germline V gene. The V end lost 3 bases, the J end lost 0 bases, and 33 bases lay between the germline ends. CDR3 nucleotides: TGTGCAGCAAAAGCGCAAGTCCCCTCTCAGGTGCTAGGGGATTACACCGATAAACTCATCTTT. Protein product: CAAKAQVPSQVLGDYTDKLIF.

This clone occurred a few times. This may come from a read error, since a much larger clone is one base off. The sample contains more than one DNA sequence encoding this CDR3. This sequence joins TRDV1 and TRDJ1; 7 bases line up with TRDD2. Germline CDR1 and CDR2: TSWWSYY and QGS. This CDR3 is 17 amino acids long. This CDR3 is CALAFLHRSIYTDKLIF. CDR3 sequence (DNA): TGTGCTCTCGCGTTCCTACATCGGTCTATTTACACAGATAAACTCATCTTT.

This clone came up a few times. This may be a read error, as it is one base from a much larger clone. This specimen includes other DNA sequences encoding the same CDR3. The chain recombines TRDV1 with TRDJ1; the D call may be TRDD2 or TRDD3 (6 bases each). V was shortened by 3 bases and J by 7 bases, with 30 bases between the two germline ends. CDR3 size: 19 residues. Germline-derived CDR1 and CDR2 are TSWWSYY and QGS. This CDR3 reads CALGDDPLPRMRGSIKLIF. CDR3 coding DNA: TGTGCTCTTGGGGACGACCCCCTTCCGCGAATGAGGGGATCTATTAAACTCATCTTT.

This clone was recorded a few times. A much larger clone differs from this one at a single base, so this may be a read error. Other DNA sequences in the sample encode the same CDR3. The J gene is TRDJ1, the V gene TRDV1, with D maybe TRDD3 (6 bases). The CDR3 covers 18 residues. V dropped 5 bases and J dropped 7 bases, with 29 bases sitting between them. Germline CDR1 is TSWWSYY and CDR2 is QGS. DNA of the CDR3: TGTGCTCTTGGGAAAACGACGTCAAGAAGCTGGGGCATACTTAAACTCATCTTT. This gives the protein CALGKTTSRSWGILKLIF.

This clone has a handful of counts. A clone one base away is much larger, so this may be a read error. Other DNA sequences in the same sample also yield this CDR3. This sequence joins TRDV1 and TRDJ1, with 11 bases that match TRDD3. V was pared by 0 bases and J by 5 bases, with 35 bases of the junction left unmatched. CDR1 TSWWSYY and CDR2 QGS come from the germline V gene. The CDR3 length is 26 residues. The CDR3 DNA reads TGTGCTCTTGGGGAACTCGTTCCTACGACCCCACGTAGGTACTGGGGGATAATCGGCGTCCCTGATAAACTCATCTTT. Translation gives CALGELVPTTPRRYWGIIGVPDKLIF.